Detailed here is one T cell receptor beta chain. These data belong to a study of shared clonotypes between healthy human individuals. Clones were read by immunoSEQ multiplex PCR, and TCRdb kept only the in-frame ones, dropping some. The sample gives more than 1.2 million clones, 98% of which show up once; over 0.3% is in the top ten. The V gene's germline CDR1 is SNHLY and CDR2 FYNNEI. Trimming took off 6 bases at V and 4 bases at J, with 9 bases between the two ends. The CDR3 length is 12 residues. Source material: naive CD4+ T cells sorted from blood. Subset reported: CD45RA+ positively selected. The rearrangement joins TRBV2 to TRBJ2-5; TRBD1 or TRBD2 may be the D gene (5 bases each). The clonotype comes from a man aged 25 to 45 in good health. The CDR3 reads CASRRDPETQYF. The CDR3 DNA sequence: TGTGCCAGCAGGAGGGACCCAGAGACCCAGTACTTC.